A single sample is the source of the 8 T cell receptor beta chains below, sequenced in a study of control samples from healthy donors and cancer patients. TCRdb's table, derived via immunoSEQ multiplex PCR, lists solely in-frame clones and lacks some. The profile covers some 160,000 clones, with 90% to 95% appearing a single time and 8.5% taken by the ten largest. Sequenced: blood. The receptors derive from a woman in her thirties or forties in good health.

The J gene is TRBJ1-4, the V gene TRBV11-2; possibly TRBD1 for D (6 bases). The V gene's germline CDR1 is SGHAT and CDR2 FQNNGV. V gave up 5 bases and J gave up 4 bases, with 11 bases separating them. This CDR3 has 14 residues. The CDR3: CASSPRTVNEKLFF. The CDR3 bases are TGTGCCAGCAGCCCCCGGACAGTTAATGAAAAACTGTTTTTT.

The chain uses TRBV27 and TRBJ2-7; TRBD1 aligns across 7 bases. Per the germline V gene, CDR1 is MNHEY and CDR2 is SMNVEV (reference sequence). V lost 0 bases and J lost 1; bases outside the gene matches: 3. The CDR3 sequence is 15 residues long. The CDR3 loop is CASSLSGTASYEQYF. CDR3 DNA sequence: TGTGCCAGCAGTTTATCCGGGACAGCTTCCTACGAGCAGTACTTC.

V usage is TRBV30 and J usage is TRBJ1-3; D possibly corresponds to TRBD1 (5 bases). Germline loops: CDR1 GTSNPN, CDR2 SVGIG (reference sequence). V lost 2 bases and J lost 4, with 18 bases in between. This CDR3 has 16 amino acids. This CDR3 reads CAWSSLGVIVGNTIYF. CDR3 DNA sequence: TGTGCCTGGAGTTCTTTAGGGGTGATCGTGGGAAACACCATATATTTT.

The chain uses TRBV15 and TRBJ1-4; maybe TRBD1 (5 bases). The V gene lost 0 bases and the J gene lost 7 bases, with 12 bases spanning the gap. The CDR3 extends over 15 amino acids. Germline CDR1 and CDR2: LNHNV and YYDKDF (reference sequence). The CDR3 DNA is TGTGCCACCAGCAGAGATCTTCCAGGGATTGAAAAACTGTTTTTT. As protein: CATSRDLPGIEKLFF.

Remarks on this clone: This sample also contains other DNA sequences that code for the same CDR3. The rearrangement uses TRBV3-1 (or the pseudogene TRBV3-2) and TRBJ1-1; TRBD1 aligns across 10 bases. The V and J ends lost 5 bases and 6 bases, in that order; junction bases with no gene match: 6. The CDR3 runs to 14 residues. Germline V CDR1 and CDR2: LGHDT, YNNKEL (reference sequence). The CDR3: CASSYRDRGPEAFF. The CDR3 DNA reads TGTGCCAGCAGCTACCGGGACAGGGGTCCTGAAGCTTTCTTT.

The chain joins TRBV5-4 to TRBJ1-2; D perhaps matches TRBD1 (6 bases). From germline, CDR1 is SGHNT and CDR2 YYREEE (reference sequence). CDR3 length: 14 residues. The ends were cut back, 4 bases at V and 1 base at J, with 11 bases in the middle. CDR3 residues: CASSPEQGNYGYTF. The CDR3 DNA reads as TGTGCCAGCAGCCCCGAACAGGGTAACTATGGCTACACCTTC.

V gene TRBV18 combines with J gene TRBJ1-3, with TRBD1 matching 7 bases. Germline V CDR1 and CDR2: KGHSH, LQKENI. Losses at the gene ends were 3 bases for V and 0 bases for J; bases not matched to a gene: 11. CDR3 length: 18 residues. The CDR3 DNA reads TGTGCCAGCTCACCCGCGAATAGGGGGCTAAGCTCTGGAAACACCATATATTTT. Translating it yields CASSPANRGLSSGNTIYF. Using reference TRBV18 and TRBJ1-3 for the parts outside the CDR3, the full variable domain is NAGVMQNPRHLVRRRGQEARLRCSPMKGHSHVYWYRQLPEEGLKFMVYLQKENIIDESGMPKERFSAEFPKEGPSILRIQQVVRGDSAAYFCASSPANRGLSSGNTIYFGEGSWLTVV.

The V and J genes are TRBV29-1 and TRBJ1-2; the D is unclear. Germline-derived CDR1 and CDR2 are SQVTM and ANQGSEA. Trimming took 4 bases from V and 2 from J, leaving 14 bases between them. The CDR3 covers 14 residues. CDR3 in amino acids: CSVASRLRNYGYTF. DNA of the CDR3: TGCAGCGTTGCCTCGAGGCTGCGCAACTATGGCTACACCTTC.